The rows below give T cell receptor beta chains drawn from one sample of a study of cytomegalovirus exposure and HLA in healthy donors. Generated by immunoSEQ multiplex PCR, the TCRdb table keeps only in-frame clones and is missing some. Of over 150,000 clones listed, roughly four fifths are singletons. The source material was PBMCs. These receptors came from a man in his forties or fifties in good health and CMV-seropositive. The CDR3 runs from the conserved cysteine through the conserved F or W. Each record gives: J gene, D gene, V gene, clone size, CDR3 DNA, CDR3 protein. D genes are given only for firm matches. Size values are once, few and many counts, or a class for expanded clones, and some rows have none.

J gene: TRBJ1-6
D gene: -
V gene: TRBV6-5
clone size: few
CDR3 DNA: TGTGCCAGCAGTATGACTTATAATTCACCCCTCCACTTT
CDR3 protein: CASSMTYNSPLHF

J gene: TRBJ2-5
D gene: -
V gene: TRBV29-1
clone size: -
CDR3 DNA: TGCAGCGTTCCTTCCAGCGGAGGAGAGACCCAGTACTTC
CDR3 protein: CSVPSSGGETQYF

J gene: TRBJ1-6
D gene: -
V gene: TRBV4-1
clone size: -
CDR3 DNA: TGCGCCAGCAGCCAAGTAAGAGGGAATACCGATAATTCACCCCTCCACTTT
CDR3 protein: CASSQVRGNTDNSPLHF

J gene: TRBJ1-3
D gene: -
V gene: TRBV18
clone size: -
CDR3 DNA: TGTGCCAGCTCCGTCGACAGGAGCTCTGGAAACACCATATATTTT
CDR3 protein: CASSVDRSSGNTIYF

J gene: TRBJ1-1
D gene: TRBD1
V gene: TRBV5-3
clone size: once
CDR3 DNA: TGTGCCAGAAGCTCGGGGCTCCGGACAGGGCCCACTGAAGCTTTCTTT
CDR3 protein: CARSSGLRTGPTEAFF

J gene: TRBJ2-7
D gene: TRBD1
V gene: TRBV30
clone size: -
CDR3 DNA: TGTGCCTGGTCGGACAGGGAGCTCGAGCAGTACTTC
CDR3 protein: CAWSDRELEQYF

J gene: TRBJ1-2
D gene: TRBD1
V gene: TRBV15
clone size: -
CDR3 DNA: TGTGCCACCAGCACACGACAGGGGGTGAACTATGGCTACACCTTC
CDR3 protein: CATSTRQGVNYGYTF

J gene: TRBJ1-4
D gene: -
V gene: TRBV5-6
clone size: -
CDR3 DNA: TGTGCCAGCAGCTTGTTCGCCACCTCGGTAAAACTGTTTTTT
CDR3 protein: CASSLFATSVKLFF

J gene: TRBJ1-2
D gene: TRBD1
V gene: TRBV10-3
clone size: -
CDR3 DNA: TGTGCCATCAGCGGACAGGGGGCACTTTCCTATGGCTACACCTTC
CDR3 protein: CAISGQGALSYGYTF

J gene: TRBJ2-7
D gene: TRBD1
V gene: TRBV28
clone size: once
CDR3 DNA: TGTGCCAGCAGTTCTGGGACAGGGGGCCAGCAGTACTTC
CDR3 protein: CASSSGTGGQQYF

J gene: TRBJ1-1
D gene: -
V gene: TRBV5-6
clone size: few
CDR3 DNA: TGTGCCAGCAGCCACCGCGGGGGGCATGGAACTGAAGCTTTCTTT
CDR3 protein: CASSHRGGHGTEAFF

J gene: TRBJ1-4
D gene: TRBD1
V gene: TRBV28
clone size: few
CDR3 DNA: TGTGCCAGCAGTTTACCGACAGGGGGAAATGAAAAACTGTTTTTT
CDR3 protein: CASSLPTGGNEKLFF

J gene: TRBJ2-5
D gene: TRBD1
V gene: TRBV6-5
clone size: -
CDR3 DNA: TGTGCCAGCAGGCACAGGGGTGAGACCCAGTACTTC
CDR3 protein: CASRHRGETQYF

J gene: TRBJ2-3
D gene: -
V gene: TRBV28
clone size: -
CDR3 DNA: TGTGCCAGCCGAGCCTCCTGGGGGGAGGTGCAGTATTTT
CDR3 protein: CASRASWGEVQYF

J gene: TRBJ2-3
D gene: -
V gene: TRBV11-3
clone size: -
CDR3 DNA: TGTGCCAGCAGCTTAGGTAGCTTCGGTGCAGATACGCAGTATTTT
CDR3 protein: CASSLGSFGADTQYF

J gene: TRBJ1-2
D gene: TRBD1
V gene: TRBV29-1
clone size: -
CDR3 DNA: TGCAGCGTTGAAGTAACAGGGGGCTCGGGTGGCTACACCTTC
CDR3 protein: CSVEVTGGSGGYTF

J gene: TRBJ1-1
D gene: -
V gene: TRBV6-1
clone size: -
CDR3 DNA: TGTGCCAGCACGGAGGGGGGGTCCACTGAAGCTTTCTTT
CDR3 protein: CASTEGGSTEAFF